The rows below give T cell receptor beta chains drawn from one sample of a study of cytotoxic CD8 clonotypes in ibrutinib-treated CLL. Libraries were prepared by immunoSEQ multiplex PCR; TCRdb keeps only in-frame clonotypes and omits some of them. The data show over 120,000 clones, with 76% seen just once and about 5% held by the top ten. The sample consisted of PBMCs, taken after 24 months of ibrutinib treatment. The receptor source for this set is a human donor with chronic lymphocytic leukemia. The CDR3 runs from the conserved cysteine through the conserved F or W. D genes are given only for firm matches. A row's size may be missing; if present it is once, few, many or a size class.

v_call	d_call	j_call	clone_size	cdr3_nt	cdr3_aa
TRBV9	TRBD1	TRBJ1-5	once	TGTGCCAGCAGCGCCGGGACAGATAATCAGCCCCAGCATTTT	CASSAGTDNQPQHF
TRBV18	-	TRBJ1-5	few	TGTGCCAGCTCACCCACTGCGGGTGGCAATCAGCCCCAGCATTTT	CASSPTAGGNQPQHF
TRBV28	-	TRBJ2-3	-	TGTGCCAGCAGACCGGGACCCGACTTGTATACGCAGTATTTT	CASRPGPDLYTQYF
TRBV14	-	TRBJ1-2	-	TGTGCCAGCAGCTTATACCTGACCAGTGGCTACACCTTC	CASSLYLTSGYTF
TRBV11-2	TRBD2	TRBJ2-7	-	TGTGCCAGCACCCTAGCGGGCACTTACGAGCAGTACTTC	CASTLAGTYEQYF
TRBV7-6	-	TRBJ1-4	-	TGTGCCAGCAGCTTATTTGGCAGGCCTAATGAAAAACTGTTTTTT	CASSLFGRPNEKLFF
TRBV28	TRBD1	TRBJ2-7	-	TGTGCCAGCAAACCGACAGGGGCTATTTACGAGCAGTACTTC	CASKPTGAIYEQYF
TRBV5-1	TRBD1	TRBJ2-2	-	TGCGCCAGCAGCCTGGGACAGAGCACCGGGGAGCTGTTTTTT	CASSLGQSTGELFF
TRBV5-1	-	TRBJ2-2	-	TGCGCCAGCAGCTTGGCAGGGGCCGGGTCCGGGGAGCTGTTTTTT	CASSLAGAGSGELFF
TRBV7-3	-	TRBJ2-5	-	TGTGCCAGCAGCTTGTCGGGAGGGGGCCCCAAAGAGACCCAGTACTTC	CASSLSGGGPKETQYF
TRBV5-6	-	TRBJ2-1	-	TGTGCCAGCAGCTTGGAGCCTCCCTGGGAGCAGTTCTTC	CASSLEPPWEQFF
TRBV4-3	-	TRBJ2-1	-	TGCGCCAGCAGCCAAGGGGTGGCCCCCTACAATGAGCAGTTCTTC	CASSQGVAPYNEQFF
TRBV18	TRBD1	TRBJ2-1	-	TGTGCCAGCTCACCAGGGACAGCCTCCTACAATGAGCAGTTCTTC	CASSPGTASYNEQFF
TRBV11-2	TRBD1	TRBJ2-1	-	TGTGCCAGCAGCAACCCCTCCGGGACAGGAAACAATGAGCAGTTCTTC	CASSNPSGTGNNEQFF
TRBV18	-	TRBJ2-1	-	TGTGCCAGCTCACCCGTGGGTTCCTACAATGAGCAGTTCTTC	CASSPVGSYNEQFF
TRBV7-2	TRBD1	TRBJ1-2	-	TGTGCCAGCAGCCATGGACAGGGCCCTTATGGCTACACCTTC	CASSHGQGPYGYTF
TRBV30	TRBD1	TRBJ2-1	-	TGTGCCTGGGGGCAGGACAGGCCCTCCTACAATGAGCAGTTCTTC	CAWGQDRPSYNEQFF